One and the same sample provided the 24 T cell receptor beta chains below, sequenced in a study of cytomegalovirus exposure and HLA in healthy donors. Here immunoSEQ multiplex PCR was the method, and the copy in TCRdb shows in-frame clones only, minus some. The sample consists of tens of thousands of clones, roughly 95% of them appearing once. Sequenced material: PBMCs. These receptors were obtained from a woman under 30 in good health and CMV-seronegative.

The chain recombines TRBV19 with TRBJ2-7, with D possibly matching TRBD2 (5 bases). Per germline, CDR1 LNHDA and CDR2 SQIVND (reference sequence). The V end lost 10 bases, the J end lost 0 bases, and 13 bases lay between the germline ends. The CDR3 runs to 13 residues. The CDR3 sequence: CATSPRVSYEQYF. The CDR3 region has the DNA TGTGCCACCTCCCCGCGGGTCTCCTACGAGCAGTACTTC.

The V and J genes are TRBV29-1 and TRBJ2-1; 8 bases agree with TRBD1. The CDR3 consists of 14 residues. With V trimmed by 6 bases and J by 8 bases, 12 bases remained unmatched. Germline loops: CDR1 SQVTM, CDR2 ANQGSEA. CDR3 DNA: TGCAGCGTGGAGGGGGGTCAGGGGGCAGATGAGCAGTTCTTC. Translation: CSVEGGQGADEQFF.

J is TRBJ2-5 and V is TRBV11-2, with no clear D. V was cut by 1 base and J by 0 bases, with 9 bases left in between. This CDR3 is 15 amino acids long. CDR1 is SGHAT and CDR2 is FQNNGV in the germline V gene. The CDR3 region is CASSLGASHQETQYF. DNA for the CDR3: TGTGCCAGCAGCTTAGGGGCCTCCCACCAAGAGACCCAGTACTTC.

The rearrangement uses TRBV27 and TRBJ1-2; 8 bases agree with TRBD1. The CDR3 covers 15 residues. Germline CDR1 and CDR2: MNHEY and SMNVEV (reference sequence). The V gene end was trimmed by 5 bases and the J gene end by 4 bases; junction bases not matched to a gene: 9. CDR3 loop: CASSPSRGLGYGYTF. Here the CDR3 DNA reads TGTGCCAGCAGTCCGAGCAGGGGGCTCGGCTATGGCTACACCTTC.

CDR3: CASSQPTAELSYNEQFF. CDR3 sequence (DNA): TGCGCCAGCAGTCAGCCGACAGCCGAACTCTCCTACAATGAGCAGTTCTTC. The genes are TRBV23-1 and TRBJ2-1; D possibly corresponds to TRBD1 (5 bases). TRBV23-1 is treated as an ORF (open reading frame) with a function not yet certain. Trimming took 3 bases from V and 0 from J, leaving 15 bases between them. The CDR3 has 17 amino acids.

The genes are TRBV10-2 and TRBJ2-3, with a possible D match to TRBD1 (6 bases). Germline CDR1 WSHSY, CDR2 SAAADI. V dropped 10 bases and J dropped 4 bases, with 15 bases sitting between them. The CDR3 runs to 13 residues. CDR3 protein: CATRQVPSDTQYF. The CDR3 DNA reads TGCGCCACCCGACAGGTCCCATCAGATACGCAGTATTTT.

The chain uses TRBV9 and TRBJ2-6; 7 bases map to TRBD1. This CDR3 is built from 17 residues. The ends lost 3 bases at V and 0 bases at J; junction bases unmatched: 6. Looked up from germline, CDR1 is SGDLS and CDR2 is YYNGEE. The CDR3 sequence: CASSARTGSSGANVLTF. CDR3 in DNA: TGTGCCAGCAGCGCCAGGACAGGAAGCTCTGGGGCCAACGTCCTGACTTTC.

V usage is TRBV5-6 and J usage is TRBJ1-1; D is perhaps TRBD1 (5 bases). The germline V gene has CDR1 SGHDT and CDR2 YYEEEE. The germline V and J ends were trimmed by 4 bases and 4 bases, with 14 bases remaining between them. The CDR3 covers 14 residues. The CDR3 DNA follows: TGTGCCAGCAGCGGGAGGGGTTGGGGCACTGAAGCTTTCTTT. Its translation: CASSGRGWGTEAFF.

This chain uses TRBV5-1 with TRBJ2-1, with D possibly TRBD2 on 6 matching bases. CDR1 is SGHRS, CDR2 YFSETQ, per germline. The CDR3 is 15 amino acids. V lost 0 bases, J lost 6 bases, and 13 bases lay in between. The CDR3 region has the DNA TGCGCCAGCAGCTTGGTTGTGGGGGAGGCCAATGAGCAGTTCTTC. Its translation is CASSLVVGEANEQFF.

The chain combines TRBV29-1 with TRBJ2-7; D is unresolved. Germline-derived CDR1 and CDR2 are SQVTM and ANQGSEA. The CDR3 spans 12 residues. Trimming pared 1 base from V and 5 bases from J, leaving 9 bases between. The CDR3: CSVEGPPNEQYF. For the CDR3, the DNA is TGCAGCGTTGAAGGGCCTCCAAACGAGCAGTACTTC.

The chain uses TRBV29-1 and TRBJ2-5; D is possibly TRBD1 (6 bases). Germline lookup yields CDR1 SQVTM and CDR2 ANQGSEA. The CDR3 has 13 amino acids. Trimming stripped 7 bases from V and 5 bases from J, with 17 bases between. The CDR3 reads CSASRGLGETQYF. The CDR3, as DNA: TGCAGCGCCAGTAGGGGGTTGGGGGAGACCCAGTACTTC.

The chain couples TRBV6-1 to TRBJ1-5; 7 bases are shared with TRBD1. Germline V gives CDR1 MNHNS, CDR2 SASEGT. Unmatched junction bases numbered 4, after V lost 7 bases and J lost 1 base. The CDR3 has 14 amino acids. CDR3: CASKTGLSNQPQHF. CDR3 coding DNA: TGTGCCAGCAAGACAGGGCTGAGCAATCAGCCCCAGCATTTT.

The CDR3 DNA reads as TGTGCCATCAGGGAATCAACAGGGGGCGGGTGGGAGACCCAGTACTTC. This gives the protein CAIRESTGGGWETQYF. V and J are TRBV10-3 and TRBJ2-5, with 9 bases matching TRBD1. V dropped 6 bases and J dropped 5; count of bases not matched to a gene: 13. This CDR3 contains 16 residues. Germline CDR1 reads ENHRY; CDR2 reads SYGVKD.

V gene TRBV6-6 combines with J gene TRBJ2-7, with a tentative D call TRBD2 (6 bases). Germline loops: CDR1 MNHNY, CDR2 SVGAGI (reference sequence). CDR3 length: 12 residues. Trimming shortened V by 6 bases and J by 7 bases, and 13 bases separated the two germline ends. The CDR3 region has the DNA TGTGCCAGCAGCCAACTAGCCTGGGAGCAGTACTTC. Protein sequence: CASSQLAWEQYF.

The rearrangement links TRBV19 to TRBJ2-7, with TRBD2 identical over 7 bases. The trim removed 5 bases at V and 4 bases at J, leaving 5 bases unmatched. Germline V CDR1 and CDR2: LNHDA, SQIVND (reference sequence). The CDR3 has 13 amino acids. The DNA for the CDR3 is TGTGCCAGTAGTGCGGGACTATCATACGAGCAGTACTTC. Translating it yields CASSAGLSYEQYF. The whole variable domain, remainder taken from reference TRBV19 and TRBJ2-7, is DGGITQSPKYLFRKEGQNVTLSCEQNLNHDAMYWYRQDPGQGLRLIYYSQIVNDFQKGDIAEGYSVSREKKESFPLTVTSAQKNPTAFYLCASSAGLSYEQYFGPGTRLTVT.

This clone showed up just once. The chain uses TRBV13 and TRBJ2-5; 10 positions agree with TRBD2. Trimming cost V 0 bases and J 5 bases; bases outside gene matches: 3. CDR3 length equals 15 residues. Germline lookup yields CDR1 PRHDT and CDR2 FYEKMQ (reference sequence). The CDR3 here is CASSLGQTSGETQYF. CDR3 DNA sequence: TGTGCCAGCAGCTTAGGACAGACTAGCGGGGAGACCCAGTACTTC.

This clone was observed once. The chain has TRBV7-9 and TRBJ2-1; D perhaps matches TRBD1 (5 bases). Germline values: CDR1 SEHNR, CDR2 FQNEAQ (reference sequence). Trimming pared 5 bases from V and 0 bases from J, leaving 8 bases between. The length of the CDR3 is 14 residues. This CDR3 reads CASSGASSYNEQFF. CDR3 DNA: TGTGCCAGCAGCGGGGCCAGCTCCTACAATGAGCAGTTCTTC. Using reference TRBV7-9 and TRBJ2-1 for the parts outside the CDR3, the full variable domain is DTGVSQNPRHKITKRGQNVTFRCDPISEHNRLYWYRQTLGQGPEFLTYFQNEAQLEKSRLLSDRFSAERPKGSFSTLEIQRTEQGDSAMYLCASSGASSYNEQFFGPGTRLTVL.

The chain carries TRBV7-2 and TRBJ2-1, with 9 bases fitting TRBD1. The CDR3 has 17 amino acids. V shed 2 bases, J shed 5 bases, and the junction held 10 bases outside the gene matches. Germline lookup yields CDR1 SGHTA and CDR2 FQGNSA. The CDR3 DNA reads TGTGCCAGCAGCTTAAATCACGCTGGACAGGGGAACAATGAGCAGTTCTTC. Translating it yields CASSLNHAGQGNNEQFF.

The V gene is TRBV14, the J gene TRBJ2-5, with D possibly matching TRBD2 (6 bases). From germline, CDR1 is SGHDN and CDR2 FVKESK. Trimming cost V 3 bases and J 5 bases, with 16 bases left between them. CDR3 size: 15 residues. As DNA, the CDR3 is TGTGCCAGCAGCCACCCGGGCGGGGTTTGGGAGACCCAGTACTTC. Translated: CASSHPGGVWETQYF.

The V gene is TRBV28, the J gene TRBJ2-7; D possibly corresponds to TRBD2 (6 bases). The CDR3 totals 14 residues. Trimming pared 7 bases from V and 0 bases from J, leaving 13 bases between. Germline loops: CDR1 MDHEN, CDR2 SYDVKM. For the CDR3, the DNA is TGTGCCAGCAACACCCTGGGGGGCTCCTACGAGCAGTACTTC. As protein: CASNTLGGSYEQYF.

The chain recombines TRBV11-3 with TRBJ2-1, with 9 bases fitting TRBD2. The V gene's germline CDR1 is SGHNT and CDR2 YENEEA. The length of the CDR3 is 15 residues. V trimming: 5 bases; J trimming: 3 bases; junction bases outside the gene matches: 5. The CDR3 nucleotides are TGTGCCAGCAGCCCTAGCGGGGCCGTCTACAATGAGCAGTTCTTC. Its protein product is CASSPSGAVYNEQFF. Drawing the rest from reference TRBV11-3 and TRBJ2-1, the complete variable domain is EAGVVQSPRYKIIEKKQPVAFWCNPISGHNTLYWYLQNLGQGPELLIRYENEEAVDDSQLPKDRFSAERLKGVDSTLKIQPAELGDSAVYLCASSPSGAVYNEQFFGPGTRLTVL.

The chain couples TRBV4-3 to TRBJ2-5; D might be TRBD2 (5 bases). The V gene's germline CDR1 is LGHNA and CDR2 YSLEER. Between the trimmed V and J ends, which lost 1 base and 5 bases, there was a span of 14 bases. The CDR3 extends over 15 amino acids. CDR3 sequence: CASSQGVTTGETQYF. In DNA, the CDR3 is TGCGCCAGCAGCCAAGGAGTGACGACGGGGGAGACCCAGTACTTC.

The chain has TRBV4-2 and TRBJ2-1; 10 bases are shared with TRBD2. V shed 1 base and J 5 bases; nucleotides not matched to a gene: 11. Germline V lookup: CDR1 LGHNA, CDR2 YNFKEQ. The CDR3 extends over 18 amino acids. The CDR3 DNA is TGTGCCAGCAGCCAAGTTGGGGGAAGCGGGAGGGCCAACAATGAGCAGTTCTTC. It codes for CASSQVGGSGRANNEQFF.

The CDR3 loop reads CASSQDWGGSTDTQYF. DNA of the CDR3: TGCGCCAGCAGCCAAGATTGGGGAGGGAGCACAGATACGCAGTATTTT. The J gene is TRBJ2-3, the V gene TRBV4-3; 7 bases fit TRBD2. CDR1 is LGHNA and CDR2 is YSLEER in the germline V gene. This CDR3 region has 16 residues. Unmatched junction bases numbered 3, after V lost 0 bases and J lost 0 bases.